Each of the 3 T cell receptor beta chains below was sequenced from the same sample in a study of blood T cell repertoires in COVID-19 (TCRdb year 2020). Libraries were made using the immunoSEQ multiplex PCR assay. This immuneACCESS table, as held by TCRdb, lists in-frame sequences with V and J called but not all clones. Of the missing ones, under half trace to an unresolved V gene in checked studies; the others have no known cause. For this sample the table gives 90,000 to 130,000 clones, of which around 89% were detected only once. The ten largest clones represent approximately 3.4% of the sample. The sample was peripheral blood. The receptors here all came from a woman aged 45-60 years with acute or convalescent COVID-19.

The gene calls are TRBV2 and TRBJ1-2, with TRBD1 as a possible D gene (5 bases). V was cut by 6 bases and J by 2 bases, with 10 bases left in between. CDR3 length: 13 amino acids. Per germline, CDR1 SNHLY and CDR2 FYNNEI. This chain's CDR3 is CASRGGENYGYTF. The CDR3, as DNA: TGTGCCAGCAGGGGGGGAGAGAACTATGGCTACACCTTC. The entire variable domain, with the rest obtained from reference TRBV2 and TRBJ1-2, is as follows: EPEVTQTPSHQVTQMGQEVILRCVPISNHLYFYWYRQILGQKVEFLVSFYNNEISEKSEIFDDQFSVERPDGSNFTLKIRSTKLEDSAMYFCASRGGENYGYTFGSGTRLTVV.

V is TRBV30 and J is TRBJ2-6; tentative D call: TRBD1 (5 bases). The germline V and J ends were trimmed by 0 bases and 12 bases, with 15 bases remaining between them. The germline CDR1 and CDR2 sequences are GTSNPN and SVGIG (reference sequence). The CDR3 consists of 14 residues. Written as DNA, the CDR3 is TGTGCCTGGAGTGTATATCAGGGCACTGCCGTCCTGACTTTC. Its translation is CAWSVYQGTAVLTF.

The chain carries TRBV6-6 and TRBJ1-1, with 7 nucleotides matching TRBD1. Trimming removed 3 bases from V and 3 bases from J; junction bases left unmatched: 7. Germline assignment: CDR1 MNHNY and CDR2 SVGAGI (reference sequence). The CDR3 contains 15 residues. The CDR3 is CASSYRQGGDTEAFF. In DNA, the CDR3 is TGTGCCAGCAGTTATCGACAGGGTGGGGACACTGAAGCTTTCTTT.